This TCR beta chain was captured in a study of T cell clonotyping in hematopoietic cell transplantation. Study outcomes and limitations: Few recipient clonotypes overlapped donors; over 95% were de novo at given depth. Broader posttransplant TCR repertoire diversity was predicted by graft donor and pretransplant recipient Inverse Simpson Index values. Recipient TCR diversity dropped after transplant; expanded clonotypes rose from day 30 to 180.

With regard to this clone: Antigen unknown.

The data were produced by immunoSEQ multiplex PCR, yet TCRdb's version contains in-frame clones alone and is incomplete. The sample includes 16,000 or so clones, around 93% seen only once; the top ten take about 1.8%. Documented time point: recipient sample about 28 days before transplant, after cytoreduction. Samples: about 28 days before transplant, then days 30, 100 and 180 after. Trimming left V 4 bases short and J 4 bases short, with 18 bases between. This CDR3 is built from 15 residues. Sequenced material: peripheral blood mononuclear cells, taken before stem cell transplant. This clonotype was obtained from a man aged 18 to 29 with biphenotypic leukemia. Some clones in this sample may be carry-over from other donors' samples. The V gene is TRBV5-3, the J gene TRBJ2-7, with D possibly TRBD2 on 5 matching bases. TRBV5-3 is marked as an open reading frame, function uncertain. CDR3 residues: CARSPPFGVTYEQYF. The CDR3 DNA reads TGTGCCAGAAGCCCTCCATTCGGGGTTACTTACGAGCAGTACTTC.